Below are 27 T cell receptor beta chains sequenced from a single sample in a study of OX40 agonist ivuxolimab in advanced cancers. Produced via immunoSEQ multiplex PCR; TCRdb's table is partial and in-frame only. This table holds 25,000 to 30,000 clones, approximately 83% found once. Sequenced here: CD4+ or CD8+ T cells sorted from blood, sampled in a trial of the OX40 agonist ivuxolimab. These receptors came from an adult with an advanced solid tumor such as melanoma, head and neck, liver or kidney cancer.

V gene TRBV11-2 combines with J gene TRBJ2-1; 10 positions agree with TRBD2. The V gene end was trimmed by 7 bases and the J gene end by 2 bases; junction bases not matched to a gene: 5. This CDR3 contains 15 residues. CDR1 is SGHAT, CDR2 FQNNGV, per germline. Here the CDR3 reads CASIKREGPYNEQFF. In DNA, the CDR3 is TGTGCCAGCATAAAGCGGGAGGGCCCCTACAATGAGCAGTTCTTC.

The CDR3 spells CASSLEGEGAYSYGYTF. Written as DNA, the CDR3 is TGTGCCAGCAGCTTAGAAGGGGAGGGGGCGTACTCCTATGGCTACACCTTC. This chain uses TRBV13 with TRBJ1-2; 7 nucleotides line up with TRBD1. The CDR3 is 17 amino acids. The germline gives CDR1 PRHDT, CDR2 FYEKMQ (reference sequence). V was clipped by 1 base and J by 4 bases; unmatched bases: 12.

The chain employs TRBV19 and TRBJ2-3; 11 bases are a match to TRBD2. V was pared by 5 bases and J by 3 bases, with 10 bases of the junction left unmatched. Germline CDR1 LNHDA, CDR2 SQIVND (reference sequence). The CDR3 sequence is 17 residues long. The DNA for the CDR3 is TGTGCCAGTAGTCCCCTACTAGCGGGAGAGGTGACAGATACGCAGTATTTT. It specifies CASSPLLAGEVTDTQYF.

The chain combines TRBV13 with TRBJ2-5; the D gene is possibly TRBD1 (6 bases). The last part of the DNA fits TRBJ2-7 better; the J call may be wrong. CDR1 PRHDT and CDR2 FYEKMQ come from the germline V gene (reference sequence). There are 15 residues in the CDR3. This chain's CDR3 is CASSQRQDNSYEQYF. The CDR3 DNA reads TGTGCCAGCAGCCAGCGACAGGACAACTCCTACGAGCAGTACTTC.

CDR3 sequence reads: CASSPVPVNTEAFF. In nucleotides, the CDR3 is TGTGCCAGTAGTCCAGTTCCAGTGAACACTGAAGCTTTCTTT. V and J are TRBV19 and TRBJ1-1; D remains ambiguous. CDR1 and CDR2 (germline): LNHDA, SQIVND (reference sequence). Between the trimmed V and J ends, which lost 5 bases and 0 bases, there was a span of 10 bases. This CDR3 contains 14 residues.

This chain connects TRBV28 to TRBJ2-1; D remains unclear. The CDR3 length is 13 residues. Trimming took off 3 bases at V and 10 bases at J, with 13 bases between the two ends. The V gene's germline CDR1 is MDHEN and CDR2 SYDVKM. The CDR3 region is CASSLGGGKEQFF. CDR3 DNA: TGTGCCAGCAGTTTGGGTGGTGGTAAAGAGCAGTTCTTC. The whole variable domain, filled in from reference TRBV28 and TRBJ2-1, reads DVKVTQSSRYLVKRTGEKVFLECVQDMDHENMFWYRQDPGLGLRLIYFSYDVKMKEKGDIPEGYSVSREKKERFSLILESASTNQTSMYLCASSLGGGKEQFFGPGTRLTVL.

The rearrangement joins TRBV10-3 to TRBJ2-5; tentatively, D is TRBD1 (7 bases). Judging by the DNA end, TRBJ2-7 fits better; the J call may be wrong. Germline CDR1 ENHRY, CDR2 SYGVKD. The CDR3 extends over 14 amino acids. The CDR3 is CAPRGDSGLYEQYF. In nucleotides, the CDR3 is TGTGCCCCCAGGGGGGATTCGGGACTCTACGAGCAGTACTTC.

This clone was found once. The rearrangement joins TRBV13 to TRBJ1-3; D ambiguous. V gave up 1 base and J gave up 2 bases, with 9 bases separating them. The CDR3 covers 15 residues. The germline CDR1 and CDR2 sequences are PRHDT and FYEKMQ (reference sequence). The CDR3 is CASSLAGNTGNTIYF. The CDR3 nucleotides are TGTGCCAGCAGCTTAGCTGGAAATACTGGAAACACCATATATTTT.

The chain uses TRBV28 and TRBJ2-2; a possible D gene is TRBD2 (5 bases). Germline V lookup: CDR1 MDHEN, CDR2 SYDVKM. Deletions cut 2 bases from V and 4 bases from J, with 11 bases between. This CDR3 is built from 15 residues. The CDR3 loop reads CASSLRTAGTGELFF. The CDR3 DNA sequence: TGTGCCAGCAGTTTACGGACCGCGGGCACCGGGGAGCTGTTTTTT.

As concerns this clone: The junction does not match germline at one end; this may be a read error. V usage is TRBV29-1 and J usage is TRBJ2-1; D is possibly TRBD1 (7 bases). Germline CDR1 reads SQVTM; CDR2 reads ANQGSEA. The CDR3 is made up of 13 amino acids. The CDR3 loop is CSVDREVYSEQFF. CDR3 in DNA: TGCAGCGTCGACAGGGAGGTATACAGTGAGCAGTTCTTC.

This chain links TRBV5-1 with TRBJ2-7; D perhaps matches TRBD2 (6 bases). The CDR3 totals 15 residues. V gave up 0 bases and J gave up 5 bases, with 15 bases separating them. Germline values: CDR1 SGHRS, CDR2 YFSETQ. Here the CDR3 DNA reads TGCGCCAGCAGCTTGGTAGGCAGGGAGGAAGACGAGCAGTACTTC. Encoded protein: CASSLVGREEDEQYF.

The V and J genes are TRBV6-5 and TRBJ2-7; TRBD2 agrees at 10 bases. V dropped 5 bases and J dropped 0; count of bases not matched to a gene: 4. CDR1 is MNHEY, CDR2 SVGAGI, per germline. The CDR3 loop spans 15 amino acids. CDR3 nucleotide sequence: TGTGCCAGCAGTCAGGGACTAGCGCCCTCCTACGAGCAGTACTTC. It translates to CASSQGLAPSYEQYF.

The chain links TRBV11-1 to TRBJ2-1, with D hard to call. This CDR3 is 13 amino acids long. Germline-derived CDR1 and CDR2 are SGHAT and FQDESV (reference sequence). V gave up 2 bases and J gave up 6 bases, with 8 bases separating them. CDR3 DNA: TGTGCCAGCAGCTTAAAACGTTTCAATGAGCAGTTCTTC. Its protein product is CASSLKRFNEQFF.

CDR3 loop: CASSPELAGGYEQYF. The CDR3 DNA reads TGTGCCAGCAGCCCAGAGCTAGCGGGGGGATACGAGCAGTACTTC. This chain connects TRBV11-2 to TRBJ2-7, with 11 bases lining up with TRBD2. The germline V gene has CDR1 SGHAT and CDR2 FQNNGV. The ends lost 5 bases at V and 4 bases at J; junction bases unmatched: 7. The CDR3 has 15 residues.

The chain recombines TRBV6-6 with TRBJ1-5; D is undetermined. CDR1 MNHNY and CDR2 SVGAGI come from the germline V gene (reference sequence). V lost 5 bases, J lost 0 bases, and 8 bases lay in between. This CDR3 comprises 14 residues. CDR3 bases: TGTGCCAGCAGTATGACGGGTAGCAATCAGCCCCAGCATTTT. It is translated as CASSMTGSNQPQHF.

The rearrangement links TRBV15 to TRBJ1-4; D ambiguous. V lost 1 base, J lost 4 bases, and 4 bases lay in between. The CDR3 runs 13 residues. The germline CDR1 and CDR2 sequences are LNHNV and YYDKDF (reference sequence). CDR3 DNA sequence: TGTGCCACCAGCAGAGCCCTTAATGAAAAACTGTTTTTT. It encodes CATSRALNEKLFF.

The genes are TRBV7-9 and TRBJ2-7, with D tentatively TRBD1 (5 bases). The CDR3 runs 16 residues. CDR1 and CDR2 (germline): SEHNR, FQNEAQ (reference sequence). The germline V and J ends were trimmed by 1 base and 2 bases, with 15 bases remaining between them. The CDR3 here is CASSLGATAGAYEQYF. The CDR3 bases are TGTGCCAGCAGCTTAGGGGCGACAGCAGGAGCCTACGAGCAGTACTTC. Using reference TRBV7-9 and TRBJ2-7 for the parts outside the CDR3, the full variable domain is DTGVSQNPRHKITKRGQNVTFRCDPISEHNRLYWYRQTLGQGPEFLTYFQNEAQLEKSRLLSDRFSAERPKGSFSTLEIQRTEQGDSAMYLCASSLGATAGAYEQYFGPGTRLTVT.

J is TRBJ1-6 and V is TRBV11-2; D gene unclear. Germline CDR1 is SGHAT and CDR2 is FQNNGV. V shed 5 bases and J shed 10 bases, with 15 bases lying between them. The CDR3 is 14 amino acids. The CDR3 nucleotides are TGTGCCAGCAGCCTCGGGGAGGGAGGATCACCCCTCCACTTT. The encoded protein is CASSLGEGGSPLHF.

This clone showed up just a few times. The chain recombines TRBV10-2 with TRBJ1-5, with D tentatively TRBD1 (5 bases). Trimming shortened V by 2 bases and J by 0 bases, and 8 bases separated the two germline ends. CDR1 is WSHSY, CDR2 SAAADI, per germline. The CDR3 is made up of 15 amino acids. CDR3 amino acids: CASSEGTHSNQPQHF. The CDR3 bases are TGCGCCAGCAGTGAGGGGACTCATAGCAATCAGCCCCAGCATTTT.

This sequence joins TRBV4-2 and TRBJ1-2, with 7 bases matching TRBD1. Per the germline V gene, CDR1 is LGHNA and CDR2 is YNFKEQ. J gave up 4 bases and V 4 bases, and 3 bases lay outside the gene matches. CDR3 size: 13 residues. CDR3 DNA: TGTGCCAGCAGCCTCGGGACAGTCTATGGCTACACCTTC. Its protein product is CASSLGTVYGYTF.

The chain links TRBV4-1 to TRBJ2-7; D might be TRBD1 or TRBD2, each matching 5 bases. Germline V gene data show CDR1 as MGHRA and CDR2 as YSYEKL. V lost 3 bases, J lost 2 bases, and 11 bases lay in between. The CDR3 is made up of 14 amino acids. CDR3 DNA sequence: TGCGCCAGCAGCCAGGGCGAGGGGACCTACGAGCAGTACTTC. Translation gives CASSQGEGTYEQYF.

As for this clone: One junction end does not reproduce the germline sequence, and a read error may be involved. V gene TRBV27 combines with J gene TRBJ1-1, with unresolved D. The germline V gene has CDR1 MNHEY and CDR2 SMNVEV (reference sequence). The CDR3 covers 13 residues. CDR3 amino acids: CVSSLMTNTEAFF. Written as DNA, the CDR3 is TGTGTCAGCAGTTTAATGACGAACACTGAAGCTTTCTTT.

The chain is built from TRBV9 and TRBJ1-4; 11 nucleotides align to TRBD1. After removal of 3 bases from V and 11 bases from J, the junction contained 6 bases not matched to a gene. Germline lookup yields CDR1 SGDLS and CDR2 YYNGEE. The CDR3 runs 14 residues. The CDR3 DNA sequence: TGTGCCAGCAGCGGCCCTGGGACAGGGGGGAAACTGTTTTTT. This gives the protein CASSGPGTGGKLFF. The whole variable domain, filled in from reference TRBV9 and TRBJ1-4, reads DSGVTQTPKHLITATGQRVTLRCSPRSGDLSVYWYQQSLDQGLQFLIQYYNGEERAKGNILERFSAQQFPDLHSELNLSSLELGDSALYFCASSGPGTGGKLFFGSGTQLSVL.

V gene TRBV2 combines with J gene TRBJ2-5; D not certain. Trimming took off 4 bases at V and 3 bases at J, with 6 bases between the two ends. The CDR3 runs to 12 residues. CDR1 and CDR2 (germline): SNHLY, FYNNEI. The CDR3 bases are TGTGCCAGCAGTGTAAGAGAAGAGACCCAGTACTTC. Translation: CASSVREETQYF. Looking up the rest from reference TRBV2 and TRBJ2-5 gives the full variable domain: EPEVTQTPSHQVTQMGQEVILRCVPISNHLYFYWYRQILGQKVEFLVSFYNNEISEKSEIFDDQFSVERPDGSNFTLKIRSTKLEDSAMYFCASSVREETQYFGPGTRLLVL.

The rearrangement uses TRBV13 and TRBJ2-1; perhaps D is TRBD1 or TRBD2 (5 bases each). Germline values: CDR1 PRHDT, CDR2 FYEKMQ (reference sequence). V lost 3 bases to trimming and J lost 2 bases, with 14 bases between them. CDR3 length: 16 amino acids. The CDR3 sequence: CASSFLTGTPYNEQFF. The CDR3 nucleotides are TGTGCCAGCAGCTTTTTAACCGGGACCCCCTACAATGAGCAGTTCTTC.

The chain is built from TRBV9 and TRBJ1-2; 7 bases align to TRBD1. Trimming took 4 bases from V and 1 from J; bases not matched to a gene: 13. The CDR3 loop spans 17 amino acids. Germline V lookup: CDR1 SGDLS, CDR2 YYNGEE. CDR3 coding DNA: TGTGCCAGCAGCCCAAACTACAGGGGTTTCTTTAACTATGGCTACACCTTC. As protein: CASSPNYRGFFNYGYTF.

The genes are TRBV9 and TRBJ2-3; no firm D call. The CDR3 spans 17 residues. Trimming shortened V by 3 bases and J by 0 bases, and 17 bases separated the two germline ends. Germline CDR1 SGDLS, CDR2 YYNGEE. The CDR3 loop is CASSAETWETSTDTQYF. The CDR3 DNA is TGTGCCAGCAGCGCCGAAACGTGGGAAACTAGCACAGATACGCAGTATTTT.